Presented here are 21 T cell receptor beta chains from one specimen sequenced in a study of T cells in Graves' hyperthyroidism and ophthalmopathy. RNA transcripts were the template for amplifying TCR beta CDR3 regions. The HTBI primer set served for first-round RT-PCR of the TCR CDR3. TCRdb passed the multiplex PCR reads through MiXCR, listing each CDR3 protein once. The repertoire holds fewer than 850,000 distinct CDR3 sequences, with roughly 17% as singletons. Material: blood. The receptors shown here come from a man between 50 and 59 years old with Graves' hyperthyroidism.

The DNA of the CDR3 is TGTGCCACCAGTGACTCCATTGGTAGCGGGAGTACGGATACGCAGTATTTT. It specifies CATSDSIGSGSTDTQYF. This chain connects TRBV24-1 to TRBJ2-3, with 9 bases matching TRBD2. The J segment lost 6 bases and the V segment lost 4 bases, leaving 13 bases of the junction unmatched. Germline V lookup: CDR1 KGHDR, CDR2 SFDVKD. The CDR3 length is 17 residues.

About this clonotype itself: This may come from a read error, since a much larger clone is one base off. The gene calls are TRBV19 and TRBJ2-7, with D maybe TRBD2 (5 bases). Germline assignment: CDR1 LNHDA and CDR2 SQIVND (reference sequence). CDR3 length equals 15 residues. For the CDR3, the DNA is TGTGCCAGAAGTATAGATCACGACCTCGGAGGTGAGCAGTACTTC. Amino acid sequence: CARSIDHDLGGEQYF.

The chain uses TRBV6-1 and TRBJ2-3; no clear D. This CDR3 is 12 amino acids long. Deletions cut 6 bases from V and 2 bases from J, with 6 bases between. Germline CDR1 MNHNS, CDR2 SASEGT. CDR3 in amino acids: CASRLHTDTQYF. The CDR3 DNA reads as TGTGCCAGCAGATTGCACACAGATACGCAGTATTTT.

Ten or more counts support this clonotype. V gene TRBV28 combines with J gene TRBJ2-2, with D perhaps matching TRBD1 (6 bases). This CDR3 spans 15 amino acids. The germline V gene encodes CDR1 MDHEN and CDR2 SYDVKM. V was trimmed by 6 bases and J by 0 bases, leaving 11 bases between them. Here the CDR3 reads CASRARTANTGELFF. CDR3 sequence (DNA): TGTGCCAGCAGGGCTAGGACAGCGAACACCGGGGAGCTGTTTTTT.

This clonotype was counted a few times. The chain couples TRBV20-1 to TRBJ1-1; no definite D call. This CDR3 is built from 15 residues. Looked up from germline, CDR1 is DFQATT and CDR2 is SNEGSKA (reference sequence). V lost 4 bases and J 4 bases, leaving 19 bases between the germline ends. CDR3 loop: CSATLVLYYATEAFF. The CDR3 nucleotides read TGCAGTGCTACTTTGGTACTTTACTACGCCACTGAAGCTTTCTTT.

Concerning this clonotype itself: A much more abundant neighbour one base away suggests this may be a read error. The rearrangement links TRBV10-3 to TRBJ1-5, with no clear D. Germline V gives CDR1 ENHRY, CDR2 SYGVKD. This CDR3 has 15 residues. Between the trimmed V and J ends, which lost 0 bases and 4 bases, there was a span of 10 bases. The CDR3 protein is CAISESQECNQPQHF. CDR3 nucleotides: TGTGCCATCAGTGAGTCCCAGGAATGTAATCAGCCCCAGCATTTT.

This rearrangement joins TRBV7-2 to TRBJ2-4; a weak D match, TRBD2 (5 bases). The V gene's germline CDR1 is SGHTA and CDR2 FQGNSA. The CDR3 is made up of 13 amino acids. V lost 3 bases and J 9 bases, leaving 12 bases between the germline ends. Written as DNA, the CDR3 is TGTGCCAGCAGCTTCGAGGGAGAGAGCATTCAGTACTTC. Its protein product is CASSFEGESIQYF.

This clonotype was seen at least ten times. The chain joins TRBV29-1 to TRBJ2-5; the D gene is possibly TRBD1 (5 bases). Trimming left V 3 bases short and J 2 bases short, with 10 bases between. The germline gives CDR1 SQVTM, CDR2 ANQGSEA. The CDR3 is made up of 13 amino acids. DNA for the CDR3: TGCAGCGTTGATGTTGACAGTCAAGAGACCCAGTACTTC. Amino acid sequence: CSVDVDSQETQYF.

The chain has TRBV20-1 and TRBJ2-5, with a weak D call TRBD1 (5 bases). The CDR3 runs to 13 residues. Germline CDR1 is DFQATT and CDR2 is SNEGSKA (reference sequence). The germline V and J ends were trimmed by 1 base and 2 bases, with 8 bases remaining between them. This CDR3 reads CSARVAGQETQYF. The DNA for the CDR3 is TGCAGTGCTAGAGTGGCAGGGCAAGAGACCCAGTACTTC.

This clonotype was detected ten times or more. The gene calls are TRBV9 and TRBJ1-1; D gene unclear. Per the germline V gene, CDR1 is SGDLS and CDR2 is YYNGEE. Trimming shortened V by 3 bases and J by 3 bases, and 6 bases separated the two germline ends. This CDR3 contains 12 residues. The CDR3 sequence is CASSAQDTEAFF. As DNA, the CDR3 is TGTGCCAGCAGCGCGCAGGACACTGAAGCTTTCTTT.

A word on this clonotype: Likely a read error: the CDR3 ends without its conserved phenylalanine or tryptophan. The chain links TRBV30 to TRBJ2-7; no firm D call. Germline lookup yields CDR1 GTSNPN and CDR2 SVGIG (reference sequence). The CDR3 is 12 amino acids. Trimming removed 1 base at V and 4 bases at J, with 8 bases between. This chain's CDR3 is CAWSDSSYEQYL. DNA for the CDR3: TGTGCCTGGAGTGACAGCAGTTACGAGCAGTACCTC.

In its sample, this clonotype was seen many times. The chain links TRBV27 to TRBJ2-7; TRBD2 matches 10 bases. From germline, CDR1 is MNHEY and CDR2 SMNVEV (reference sequence). V lost 5 bases to trimming and J lost 3 bases; unmatched junction nucleotides: 7. The CDR3 consists of 15 residues. The CDR3 spells CASSLRTSGFYEQYF. CDR3 DNA sequence: TGTGCCAGCAGTCTGCGGACTAGCGGATTCTACGAGCAGTACTTC.

There are a few counts of this clonotype. This chain connects TRBV7-9 to TRBJ2-2; D ambiguous. The CDR3 has 16 amino acids. CDR1 is SEHNR and CDR2 is FQNEAQ in the germline V gene (reference sequence). V lost 3 bases and J lost 1, with 12 bases in between. The CDR3 region is CASSLYGLRNTGELFF. CDR3 nucleotide sequence: TGTGCCAGCAGCTTGTACGGTCTACGGAACACCGGGGAGCTGTTTTTT.

In this sample, this clonotype turned up a few times. V and J are TRBV9 and TRBJ2-3; 9 nucleotides align to TRBD2. J lost 5 bases, V lost 0 bases, and 4 bases had no gene match. CDR1 and CDR2 from the germline V gene are SGDLS and YYNGEE. This CDR3 contains 15 residues. The CDR3 DNA reads as TGTGCCAGCAGCGTAGATGGGACTAGCCGAGATACGCAGTATTTT. It encodes CASSVDGTSRDTQYF.

The chain employs TRBV12-3 or TRBV12-4 and TRBJ1-1; no definite D call. Trimming stripped 0 bases from V and 6 bases from J, with 8 bases between. The length of the CDR3 is 13 residues. The CDR3 loop reads CASSLASAAEAFF. The CDR3 DNA follows: TGTGCCAGCAGTTTAGCGTCCGCGGCTGAAGCTTTCTTT.

This clonotype was seen repeatedly, ten times or more. The CDR3 sequence is CASSLREVGTEAFF. CDR3 nucleotides: TGTGCCAGCAGTTTACGGGAGGTCGGAACTGAAGCTTTCTTT. The chain combines TRBV12-3 or TRBV12-4 with TRBJ1-1, with D unclear. The CDR3 loop spans 14 amino acids. Trimming stripped 2 bases from V and 5 bases from J, with 12 bases between.

This clonotype was seen ten or more times. This sequence joins TRBV7-2 and TRBJ2-1, with 14 nucleotides matching TRBD2. The germline CDR1 and CDR2 sequences are SGHTA and FQGNSA. With 6 bases clipped from V and 12 bases from J, the junction kept 7 bases outside the gene matches. The CDR3 consists of 14 residues. In DNA, the CDR3 is TGTGCCAGCAGATATGGGACTAGCGGGAGTGGGCAGTTCTTC. Encoded protein: CASRYGTSGSGQFF.

In this sample, this clonotype turned up once. The chain uses TRBV5-1 and TRBJ2-3, with 13 bases matching TRBD2. CDR1 is SGHRS and CDR2 is YFSETQ in the germline V gene. Germline trimming cut 6 bases from V and 5 bases from J; bases unmatched to any gene: 15. This CDR3 has 18 residues. The chain's CDR3 is CASIEGGVLAGGQDTQYF. CDR3 sequence (DNA): TGCGCCAGCATTGAGGGAGGTGTACTAGCGGGAGGGCAAGATACGCAGTATTTT.

The sample holds a few counts of this clonotype. The genes are TRBV20-1 and TRBJ2-1; a weak D match, TRBD2 (6 bases). The CDR3 has 16 residues. Germline V gives CDR1 DFQATT, CDR2 SNEGSKA (reference sequence). Trimming cost V 6 bases and J 0 bases, with 18 bases left between them. CDR3 sequence: CSAPVRGASSYNEQFF. As DNA, the CDR3 is TGCAGTGCCCCGGTCCGCGGGGCTAGCTCCTACAATGAGCAGTTCTTC.

Here the CDR3 reads CASTEGLLSYEQYF. The CDR3 DNA follows: TGTGCCAGCACCGAGGGACTGTTGTCCTACGAGCAGTACTTC. This chain links TRBV13 with TRBJ2-7, with D tentatively TRBD2 (6 bases). The CDR3 sequence is 14 residues long. Germline assignment: CDR1 PRHDT and CDR2 FYEKMQ (reference sequence). With 7 bases removed from V and 1 base from J, the gap between germline ends came to 14 bases.

The rearrangement links TRBV7-2 to TRBJ2-1; D not resolved. The V and J ends lost 5 bases and 6 bases respectively, with 14 bases between them. Germline assignment: CDR1 SGHTA and CDR2 FQGNSA. The CDR3 totals 14 residues. The CDR3: CASSPDLSSNEQFF. The CDR3 bases are TGTGCCAGCAGCCCCGACCTTAGTAGCAATGAGCAGTTCTTC.